A single sample gave rise to the 27 T cell receptor beta chains below, sequenced in a study of CDR3 diversity in severe acne. TCRdb used MiXCR to reprocess the PCR reads, holding one entry per CDR3 protein. The data show roughly 100,000 distinct CDR3 sequences, roughly half seen once. Sequenced sample: blood. The receptors originated from a male donor with acne.

This clonotype was recorded many times. The rearrangement uses TRBV20-1 and TRBJ1-5, with TRBD1 as a possible D gene (6 bases). V was trimmed by 5 bases and J by 4 bases, leaving 18 bases between them. CDR3 length: 15 amino acids. The germline V gene encodes CDR1 DFQATT and CDR2 SNEGSKA (reference sequence). The CDR3 sequence is CSAQTGGPKNQPQHF. CDR3 nucleotides: TGCAGTGCTCAAACGGGGGGCCCGAAAAATCAGCCCCAGCATTTT.

The rearrangement joins TRBV7-9 to TRBJ2-2; D remains unclear. This CDR3 has 14 amino acids. Germline V CDR1 and CDR2: SEHNR, FQNEAQ (reference sequence). Trimming pared 1 base from V and 1 base from J, leaving 4 bases between. In DNA form, the CDR3 reads TGTGCCAGCAGCTTAGACAGGAACACCGGGGAGCTGTTTTTT. As protein: CASSLDRNTGELFF.

The chain has TRBV7-2 and TRBJ1-4; D ambiguous. This CDR3 comprises 18 residues. Per germline, CDR1 SGHTA and CDR2 FQGNSA. V was trimmed by 5 bases and J by 0 bases, leaving 19 bases between them. The CDR3 spells CASSSTTLERTTNEKLFF. As DNA, the CDR3 is TGTGCCAGCAGCAGTACCACATTGGAGCGTACAACTAATGAAAAACTGTTTTTT.

This clonotype was picked up a small number of times. CDR3: CASSPATGSETQYF. The CDR3, as DNA: TGTGCCAGCAGCCCAGCGACAGGCTCGGAGACCCAGTACTTC. This sequence joins TRBV6-9 and TRBJ2-5, with D perhaps TRBD1 (6 bases). The CDR3 has 14 amino acids. Between the trimmed V and J ends, which lost 6 bases and 5 bases, there was a span of 16 bases. Germline V gene lookup returns CDR1 MNHGY and CDR2 SVAAGI.

This chain links TRBV19 with TRBJ2-7, with a weak D call TRBD2 (6 bases). The CDR3 extends over 13 amino acids. The germline V gene has CDR1 LNHDA and CDR2 SQIVND (reference sequence). V lost 5 bases and J lost 2, with 10 bases in between. As DNA, the CDR3 is TGTGCCAGTAGTCCCGGGAGAACCTACGAGCAGTACTTC. Translated, it gives CASSPGRTYEQYF.

The sample holds many counts of this clonotype. This rearrangement joins TRBV19 to TRBJ1-2; 7 positions match TRBD1. CDR1 and CDR2 from the germline V gene are LNHDA and SQIVND (reference sequence). The length of the CDR3 is 14 residues. J was trimmed by 5 bases and V by 10 bases; bases with no gene match: 13. CDR3 region: CATHSPDRPYGYTF. The CDR3 region has the DNA TGTGCCACCCATTCCCCGGACAGGCCTTATGGCTACACCTTC.

V gene TRBV10-2 combines with J gene TRBJ2-7, with 8 nucleotides matching TRBD1. The V gene's germline CDR1 is WSHSY and CDR2 SAAADI. The V and J ends lost 4 bases and 2 bases, in that order; junction bases with no gene match: 10. The length of the CDR3 is 16 residues. As DNA, the CDR3 is TGCGCCAGCAGTGGGGGAACGTGGGGACAGGCCTACGAGCAGTACTTC. Amino acid sequence: CASSGGTWGQAYEQYF.

This clonotype was picked up many times. The chain joins TRBV14 to TRBJ1-3; D remains unclear. This CDR3 has 16 amino acids. The germline gives CDR1 SGHDN, CDR2 FVKESK. V was clipped by 2 bases and J by 0 bases, with 11 bases between them. The CDR3 bases are TGTGCCAGCAGCCAACAGCTCGGGCGCTCTGGAAACACCATATATTTT. Its translation is CASSQQLGRSGNTIYF.

Ten or more counts support this clonotype. The CDR3 loop reads CASTGNLQETQYF. CDR3 DNA sequence: TGCGCCAGTACCGGGAACCTCCAAGAGACCCAGTACTTC. The chain recombines TRBV10-1 with TRBJ2-5; D possibly corresponds to TRBD2 (5 bases). Germline V gene data show CDR1 as WNHNN and CDR2 as SYGVQD (reference sequence). V gave up 9 bases and J gave up 1 base, with 12 bases separating them. The CDR3 contains 13 residues.

Many counts were recorded for this clonotype. This sequence joins TRBV20-1 and TRBJ2-7, with 13 positions matching TRBD2. The V and J ends lost 3 bases and 2 bases, in that order; junction bases with no gene match: 4. CDR3 size: 15 residues. Germline CDR1 is DFQATT and CDR2 is SNEGSKA (reference sequence). CDR3 sequence (DNA): TGCAGTGCTAGGGGACTAGCGGGGAGCCCCTACGAGCAGTACTTC. It is translated as CSARGLAGSPYEQYF.

This clonotype was seen repeatedly, ten times or more. This chain uses TRBV10-3 with TRBJ1-1; 7 nucleotides match TRBD1. The CDR3 consists of 13 residues. With V trimmed by 10 bases and J by 1 base, 6 bases remained unmatched. Germline CDR1 is ENHRY and CDR2 is SYGVKD. This chain's CDR3 is CASGTEKNTEAFF. The CDR3 coding sequence is TGTGCCAGCGGGACAGAGAAGAACACTGAAGCTTTCTTT.

J is TRBJ2-6 and V is TRBV7-8; D ambiguous. CDR1 is SGHVS, CDR2 FQNEAQ, per germline. Deletions cut 1 base from V and 0 bases from J, with 4 bases between. CDR3 size: 15 residues. The CDR3 bases are TGTGCCAGCAGCTTAGGAGTCTCTGGGGCCAACGTCCTGACTTTC. Its translation: CASSLGVSGANVLTF.

The rearrangement uses TRBV7-9 and TRBJ2-5; D possibly uses TRBD1 or TRBD2 (5 bases each). CDR1 is SEHNR, CDR2 FQNEAQ, per germline (reference sequence). Between the trimmed V and J ends, which lost 5 bases and 4 bases, there was a span of 14 bases. The CDR3 covers 14 residues. As DNA, the CDR3 is TGTGCCAGCAGCCAACGGGGCAGCCGAGAGACCCAGTACTTC. As protein: CASSQRGSRETQYF. Together with reference TRBV7-9 and TRBJ2-5, the CDR3 gives the full variable domain: DTGVSQNPRHKITKRGQNVTFRCDPISEHNRLYWYRQTLGQGPEFLTYFQNEAQLEKSRLLSDRFSAERPKGSFSTLEIQRTEQGDSAMYLCASSQRGSRETQYFGPGTRLLVL.

Concerning this clonotype itself: This may come from a read error, since a much larger clone is one base off. This chain connects TRBV11-2 to TRBJ2-7, with D tentatively TRBD1 (5 bases). CDR1 and CDR2 (germline): SGHAT, FQNNGV. The CDR3 runs 13 residues. In DNA, the CDR3 is TGCGCCTGCAGCCGAGCAGGGTTGGACGAGCAGTACTTC. It translates to CACSRAGLDEQYF.

Of note for this clonotype: This may come from a read error, since a much larger clone is one base off. The rearrangement joins TRBV7-9 to TRBJ1-4, with D possibly TRBD1 on 6 matching bases. CDR1 and CDR2 (germline): SEHNR, FQNEAQ (reference sequence). This CDR3 is built from 14 residues. Trimming took off 0 bases at V and 10 bases at J, with 12 bases between the two ends. CDR3 loop: CASSLAGGEVKLFF. In DNA, the CDR3 is TGTGCCAGCAGCTTAGCAGGGGGAGAAGTAAAACTGTTTTTT.

Ten or more counts support this clonotype. The J gene is TRBJ2-6, the V gene TRBV14; 12 bases match TRBD1. Germline V gene lookup returns CDR1 SGHDN and CDR2 FVKESK. V shed 4 bases and J 4 bases; nucleotides not matched to a gene: 8. The CDR3 totals 18 residues. CDR3 coding DNA: TGTGCCAGCAGCCCCTCGGGACAGGGGGCTCTGGGGGCCAACGTCCTGACTTTC. Encoded protein: CASSPSGQGALGANVLTF.

This clonotype was seen many times. The rearrangement joins TRBV10-3 to TRBJ2-5; D is ambiguous. CDR1 ENHRY and CDR2 SYGVKD come from the germline V gene. The V and J ends lost 2 bases and 3 bases respectively, with 7 bases between them. This CDR3 has 13 amino acids. CDR3 in amino acids: CAISETGEETQYF. CDR3 nucleotide sequence: TGTGCCATCAGTGAGACTGGGGAAGAGACCCAGTACTTC.

The V call is TRBV9, the J call TRBJ2-2; TRBD2 is a possible D gene (6 bases). The V gene's germline CDR1 is SGDLS and CDR2 YYNGEE. CDR3 length equals 14 residues. V lost 5 bases and J lost 3, with 11 bases in between. The CDR3 protein is CASRPWGDTGELFF. CDR3 sequence (DNA): TGTGCCAGCAGGCCCTGGGGGGACACCGGGGAGCTGTTTTTT.

The gene calls are TRBV9 and TRBJ1-2; D is possibly TRBD1 (5 bases). V was trimmed by 4 bases and J by 4 bases, leaving 20 bases between them. This CDR3 contains 16 residues. The germline V gene encodes CDR1 SGDLS and CDR2 YYNGEE. The CDR3 DNA sequence: TGTGCCAGCAGCTTAGGGGCAGGCATGCACGGCTATGGCTACACCTTC. Its protein is CASSLGAGMHGYGYTF.

The chain joins TRBV2 to TRBJ1-5; tentative D call: TRBD1 (5 bases). This CDR3 spans 13 amino acids. Trimming removed 8 bases at V and 6 bases at J, with 14 bases between. The germline CDR1 and CDR2 sequences are SNHLY and FYNNEI. The CDR3 bases are TGTGCCAGCCCGCGAGGGGAAAGTCAGCCCCAGCATTTT. Its protein is CASPRGESQPQHF.

The chain links TRBV7-8 to TRBJ1-5, with D possibly TRBD1 on 5 matching bases. Germline V gene data show CDR1 as SGHVS and CDR2 as FQNEAQ. The germline V and J ends were trimmed by 0 bases and 7 bases, with 22 bases remaining between them. The CDR3 sequence is 18 residues long. The CDR3 region has the DNA TGTGCCAGCAGCTTAGCTTCGTCTGCGGGGCTTGCCGGGCAGCCCCAGCATTTT. Encoded protein: CASSLASSAGLAGQPQHF.

A few counts support this clonotype. The chain recombines TRBV12-3 or TRBV12-4 with TRBJ2-4; 11 bases are a match to TRBD1. The CDR3 is 14 residues long. After removal of 6 bases from V and 8 bases from J, the junction contained 6 bases not matched to a gene. The CDR3 spells CASRRTGGWDIQYF. In DNA form, the CDR3 reads TGTGCCAGCAGACGGACAGGGGGCTGGGACATTCAGTACTTC.

In this sample, this clonotype turned up many times. This sequence joins TRBV7-9 and TRBJ1-1; 7 nucleotides match TRBD1. V shed 1 base, J shed 3 bases, and the junction held 8 bases outside the gene matches. The germline gives CDR1 SEHNR, CDR2 FQNEAQ (reference sequence). The CDR3 length is 16 residues. For the CDR3, the DNA is TGTGCCAGCAGCTTAGGTGGCACAGGGGCGTACACTGAAGCTTTCTTT. This codes for CASSLGGTGAYTEAFF.

The chain combines TRBV28 with TRBJ1-1; 8 bases align to TRBD1. This CDR3 is 14 amino acids long. V shed 5 bases, J shed 4 bases, and the junction held 6 bases outside the gene matches. Germline V gene data show CDR1 as MDHEN and CDR2 as SYDVKM. DNA for the CDR3: TGTGCCAGCAGTCGACTCGACAGGGGCACTGAAGCTTTCTTT. As protein: CASSRLDRGTEAFF.

This clonotype was detected ten times or more. The chain recombines TRBV7-8 with TRBJ2-2; 7 bases fit TRBD2. V was pared by 4 bases and J by 4 bases, with 9 bases of the junction left unmatched. Germline V CDR1 and CDR2: SGHVS, FQNEAQ. The CDR3 loop spans 16 amino acids. In DNA, the CDR3 is TGTGCCAGCAGCTACGTAGCGGGTATGGGCACCGGGGAGCTGTTTTTT. Its protein is CASSYVAGMGTGELFF. Variable domain in full (rest from reference TRBV7-8 and TRBJ2-2): GAGVSQSPRYKVAKRGQDVALRCDPISGHVSLFWYQQALGQGPEFLTYFQNEAQLDKSGLPSDRFFAERPEGSVSTLKIQRTQQEDSAVYLCASSYVAGMGTGELFFGEGSRLTVL.

As to this clonotype: It is likely a read error, because the conserved phenylalanine at the end of the CDR3 is missing. The gene calls are TRBV7-9 and TRBJ2-7; weak D call: TRBD1 (6 bases). There are 14 residues in the CDR3. CDR1 SEHNR and CDR2 FQNEAQ come from the germline V gene (reference sequence). Trimming cost V 4 bases and J 2 bases, with 12 bases left between them. The CDR3 spells CASSSWDNTYEQYL. Here the CDR3 DNA reads TGTGCCAGCAGCTCCTGGGACAACACCTACGAGCAGTACCTC.

About this clonotype itself: Because the CDR3 is missing its conserved closing phenylalanine or tryptophan, this is likely a read error. The V call is TRBV3-1, the J call TRBJ1-1; D possibly corresponds to TRBD1 (5 bases). V was shortened by 0 bases and J by 3 bases, with 20 bases between the two germline ends. The germline gives CDR1 LGHDT, CDR2 YNNKEL (reference sequence). The CDR3 has 18 amino acids. The DNA for the CDR3 is TGTGCCAGCAGCCAAGATCAAGGGGAAGAGGTTTCGGACACTGAAGCTTTCTCT. The encoded protein is CASSQDQGEEVSDTEAFS.